This T cell receptor beta chain was obtained from a study of T cell responses to AZD1222 COVID-19 vaccine. General study findings and limits: Across the whole spike, CD4 TCRs peaked at regions 160-218 and 743-854.

With regard to this clone: Its antigen is not known.

V trimming: 5 bases; J trimming: 5 bases; junction bases outside the gene matches: 9. Looked up from germline, CDR1 is SGHTA and CDR2 is FQGTGA. This CDR3 is 16 amino acids long. Profiling relied on immunoSEQ multiplex PCR, and the TCRdb table lists in-frame clones only, not all of them. The sample holds about 160,000 clones, about 91% seen once. The TCR sequence derives from an adult in good health. The source was peripheral blood, collected on day 0 of MenACWY control vaccination. This chain uses TRBV7-3 with TRBJ1-1; TRBD1 aligns across 12 bases. DNA for the CDR3: TGTGCCAGCAGCCCGTTTCCGGGACAGGGGGCTACTGAAGCTTTCTTT. Translated, it gives CASSPFPGQGATEAFF.